One TCR beta chain is described in this entry. Its antigen is unidentified. The data derive from a study of cytomegalovirus exposure and HLA in healthy donors. The study's findings and limits: A later analysis linked a missense DCLRE1C variant to TCR beta V- and J-gene trimming. While the bulk of TCR sequences proved rare, some public TCRs turned up in many donors.

A multiplex PCR was run with 60 Vbeta primers and 13 Jbeta primers. The data were produced by immunoSEQ multiplex PCR, yet TCRdb's version contains in-frame clones alone and is incomplete. The sample consists of 250,000 or so clones, more than 70% of them appearing once. J lost 1 base, V lost 1 base, and 11 bases had no gene match. Germline assignment: CDR1 SGHRS and CDR2 YFSETQ. CDR3 length: 19 amino acids. The receptor was isolated from a human donor in good health. Sequenced material: PBMCs. The rearrangement uses TRBV5-1 and TRBJ2-7; TRBD2 matches at 13 bases. CDR3 in amino acids: CASSLRSRTSGSGSYEQYF. CDR3 DNA: TGCGCCAGCAGCTTGCGTAGCCGGACTAGCGGGAGTGGGTCCTACGAGCAGTACTTC.